This TCR beta chain was sequenced in a study of T cells in tuberculosis. For the study at large: T cells were selected with CD1B tetramers loaded with glucose monomycolate. Overall study findings and caveats: GMM-specific TCRs were nearer to active tuberculosis alpha repertoires, suggesting expansion.

Tuberculin skin test and IGRA determined adolescents' latent tuberculosis status at entry. Unsorted cryopreserved PBMC were sequenced, averaging roughly 94,000 T cells per clinical donor. This CDR3 comprises 16 residues. V was pared by 4 bases and J by 0 bases, with 7 bases of the junction left unmatched. Germline loops: CDR1 SGHRS, CDR2 YFSETQ. Sequenced by immunoSEQ multiplex PCR; TCRdb stores in-frame clones only, minus some. The sample gives tens of thousands of clones, 94% of which show up once; 8% is in the top ten. A word on this clone: Its antigen remains unidentified.

The TCR originated in a donor aged 10-29 years with latent tuberculosis or without tuberculosis infection. V gene TRBV5-1 combines with J gene TRBJ2-4; 7 positions match TRBD1. Source material: PBMCs. The CDR3 loop is CASSDREQIAKNIQYF. The DNA of the CDR3 is TGCGCCAGCAGCGACAGGGAACAGATAGCCAAAAACATTCAGTACTTC.